This is a list of T cell receptor beta chains from one sample in a study of blood T cell repertoires in COVID-19. TCRdb's copy holds only in-frame clones and misses some; the assay was immunoSEQ multiplex PCR. Of 10,000 to 15,000 clones listed, 72% are singletons. The sequenced sample consisted of peripheral blood. Source of these receptors: a man in his sixties with COVID-19, enrolled during active disease. Both conserved end residues are part of each CDR3. Rows give clone size only sometimes, using once, few, many, or a class for an expanded clone.

v_call: TRBV7-9; clone_size: .; cdr3_aa: CASSRQVSLGYEQYF
v_call: TRBV30; clone_size: .; cdr3_aa: CAWSTDQGYNEQFF
v_call: TRBV15; clone_size: .; cdr3_aa: CATSEFRTGDEKLFF
v_call: TRBV18; clone_size: .; cdr3_aa: CASSPPDSLNGYTF
v_call: TRBV12-3/TRBV12-4; clone_size: medium-sized; cdr3_aa: CASSLQGSSPLHF
v_call: TRBV6-2/TRBV6-3; clone_size: .; cdr3_aa: CASSYSGGVFYGYTF
v_call: TRBV5-1; clone_size: few; cdr3_aa: CASSQAGTSGPFTQYF
v_call: TRBV28; clone_size: .; cdr3_aa: CASSPGGAIRAFF
v_call: TRBV4-3; clone_size: .; cdr3_aa: CASSQTGNTGELFF
v_call: TRBV5-6; clone_size: .; cdr3_aa: CASSRRALNTGELFF
v_call: TRBV30; clone_size: .; cdr3_aa: CAWSGNSNQPQHF
v_call: TRBV4-3; clone_size: .; cdr3_aa: CASSQAGSTAGNTIYF
v_call: TRBV9; clone_size: .; cdr3_aa: CASSAGTSYNEQFF
v_call: TRBV2; clone_size: .; cdr3_aa: CASSDRAYEQYF
v_call: TRBV4-2; clone_size: .; cdr3_aa: CATEKTGFSGELFF
v_call: TRBV11-2; clone_size: .; cdr3_aa: CASSPGLVPGELFF
v_call: TRBV28; clone_size: .; cdr3_aa: CASSSRVNEQFF
v_call: TRBV19; clone_size: .; cdr3_aa: CASSIDLAGHQHF
v_call: TRBV27; clone_size: .; cdr3_aa: CASSLLAHTDTQYF
v_call: TRBV19; clone_size: few; cdr3_aa: CASTDGMKFGELFF
v_call: TRBV18; clone_size: medium-sized; cdr3_aa: CASSPQGDSPLHF
v_call: TRBV2; clone_size: few; cdr3_aa: CASSEQFNSPLHF
v_call: TRBV6-5; clone_size: .; cdr3_aa: CASSRTGAPWEQYF
v_call: TRBV28; clone_size: .; cdr3_aa: CASSLKSRGLGYTF
v_call: TRBV28; clone_size: few; cdr3_aa: CASSLGQGGEETQYF
v_call: TRBV5-4; clone_size: .; cdr3_aa: CASSTRTSGSWYEQFF
v_call: TRBV4-1; clone_size: .; cdr3_aa: CASSHPDRGAGELFF
v_call: TRBV9; clone_size: .; cdr3_aa: CASSPVPGQSSYEQYF
v_call: TRBV5-6; clone_size: .; cdr3_aa: CASSSRGRERTDTQYF
v_call: TRBV21-1; clone_size: .; cdr3_aa: CASSIFHFGSWYNEQFF
v_call: TRBV29-1; clone_size: .; cdr3_aa: CSVWVTTPNYGYTF
v_call: TRBV7-8; clone_size: .; cdr3_aa: CASSFRSRDRDRGPYEQYF
v_call: TRBV27; clone_size: .; cdr3_aa: CASSPLSQASSYNSPLHF
v_call: TRBV24-1; clone_size: .; cdr3_aa: CATSESGTALETQYF
v_call: TRBV19; clone_size: .; cdr3_aa: CASSPRDTYSNQPQHF